The clone carrying this T cell receptor beta chain has only one observation. Its antigen is not known. The record originates from a study of cytomegalovirus exposure and HLA in healthy donors. For the study at large: T cells numbering about 180 million yielded some 100 million unique TCR beta sequences in an earlier analysis. Whole-study findings and limits: Most TCR sequences were rare, but some public TCRs occurred in many donors.

V was shortened by 0 bases and J by 0 bases, with 7 bases between the two germline ends. The CDR3 runs to 15 residues. CDR1 SGHNT and CDR2 YYREEE come from the germline V gene (reference sequence). Researchers ran the PCR with 60 Vbeta and 13 Jbeta primers. Original analysis: A later analysis counted approximately 80 million unique TCR beta chains, around 10 million shared. Sequencing was performed with immunoSEQ multiplex PCR; in TCRdb, only in-frame clones are kept and a portion is missing. D and trimming come from the DNA, and the V and J calls and clone size come from that table. Among around 140,000 clones listed, 60% to 80% were seen once.

Source material: PBMCs. This chain links TRBV5-4 with TRBJ1-3; D is unclear. The receptor's source is a female donor in good health and CMV-seronegative. CDR3 sequence reads: CASSLGRSSGNTIYF. CDR3 nucleotides: TGTGCCAGCAGCTTGGGTCGGAGCTCTGGAAACACCATATATTTT.